Below are 7 T cell receptor beta chains sequenced from a single sample in a study of identical twins. Using its own MiXCR run on the 5' RACE reads, TCRdb lists one record per CDR3 protein. This sample has hundreds of thousands of distinct CDR3 sequences; around 20% occur once, and the top ten carry 4.3%. These data were also reused for a study on T cells expressing NK-cell markers.

What was sequenced was PBMCs. The receptors shown here come from a woman aged 18-29 years in good health.

This clonotype was counted a few times. The J gene is TRBJ2-7, the V gene TRBV20-1; the D gene is possibly TRBD2 (6 bases). CDR1 is DFQATT and CDR2 is SNEGSKA in the germline V gene (reference sequence). This CDR3 is 11 amino acids long. In nucleotides, the CDR3 is TGCTCGGCGGGGCGTCTCAGCGAGCAGTACTTC. It is translated as CSAGRLSEQYF.

This clonotype has just a few counts. The gene calls are TRBV5-5 and TRBJ1-1; no clear D gene. Germline lookup yields CDR1 SGHKS and CDR2 YYEKEE (reference sequence). V was clipped by 2 bases and J by 4 bases, with 18 bases between them. The CDR3 is 16 residues long. The CDR3 sequence is CASSFSPNERGTEAFF. CDR3 in DNA: TGTGCCAGCAGCTTTTCGCCAAACGAACGGGGCACTGAAGCTTTCTTT. The full variable domain, completed using reference TRBV5-5 and TRBJ1-1, is DAGVTQSPTHLIKTRGQQVTLRCSPISGHKSVSWYQQVLGQGPQFIFQYYEKEERGRGNFPDRFSARQFPNYSSELNVNALLLGDSALYLCASSFSPNERGTEAFFGQGTRLTVV.

This clonotype was recorded a few times. The genes are TRBV11-2 and TRBJ2-1, with D possibly TRBD1 on 5 matching bases. Trimming left V 3 bases short and J 0 bases short, with 9 bases between. This CDR3 comprises 15 residues. Germline V CDR1 and CDR2: SGHAT, FQNNGV. CDR3 sequence: CASSFRATSYNEQFF. In DNA, the CDR3 is TGTGCCAGCAGCTTCAGGGCAACCTCCTACAATGAGCAGTTCTTC. The whole variable domain, remainder taken from reference TRBV11-2 and TRBJ2-1, is EAGVAQSPRYKIIEKRQSVAFWCNPISGHATLYWYQQILGQGPKLLIQFQNNGVVDDSQLPKDRFSAERLKGVDSTLKIQPAKLEDSAVYLCASSFRATSYNEQFFGPGTRLTVL.

The chain employs TRBV20-1 and TRBJ2-3; TRBD2 agrees at 10 bases. The length of the CDR3 is 20 residues. The V segment lost 6 bases and the J segment 2 bases; nucleotides outside the gene matches: 23. Germline CDR1 is DFQATT and CDR2 is SNEGSKA (reference sequence). The CDR3 here is CSASKGGGSGGLINTDTQYF. The CDR3 DNA reads TGCAGTGCCTCCAAGGGCGGTGGTAGCGGGGGGCTAATAAACACAGATACGCAGTATTTT.

There are a few counts of this clonotype. This chain connects TRBV24-1 to TRBJ2-1, with 10 bases fitting TRBD2. Germline V lookup: CDR1 KGHDR, CDR2 SFDVKD. V gave up 4 bases and J gave up 7 bases; unmatched junction bases: 9. This CDR3 spans 16 amino acids. The CDR3 region is CATSDPGSGGNNEQFF. In nucleotides, the CDR3 is TGTGCCACCAGTGACCCCGGTAGCGGGGGGAATAATGAGCAGTTCTTC.

The rearrangement links TRBV12-3 or TRBV12-4 to TRBJ1-2; D is uncertain. CDR3 size: 16 residues. Trimming took 3 bases from V and 3 from J, leaving 17 bases between them. In DNA, the CDR3 is TGTGCCAGCAGTTTGTCTGCCTGGGCCGCTCACTATGGCTACACCTTC. Translated, it gives CASSLSAWAAHYGYTF.

This sequence joins TRBV7-2 and TRBJ2-7; 8 bases fit TRBD2. The CDR3 runs to 15 residues. CDR1 is SGHTA, CDR2 FQGNSA, per germline. J was trimmed by 4 bases and V by 2 bases; bases with no gene match: 7. CDR3 in amino acids: CASSLIGTRPYEQYF. The CDR3 DNA reads as TGTGCCAGCAGCTTAATCGGGACTAGACCTTACGAGCAGTACTTC.